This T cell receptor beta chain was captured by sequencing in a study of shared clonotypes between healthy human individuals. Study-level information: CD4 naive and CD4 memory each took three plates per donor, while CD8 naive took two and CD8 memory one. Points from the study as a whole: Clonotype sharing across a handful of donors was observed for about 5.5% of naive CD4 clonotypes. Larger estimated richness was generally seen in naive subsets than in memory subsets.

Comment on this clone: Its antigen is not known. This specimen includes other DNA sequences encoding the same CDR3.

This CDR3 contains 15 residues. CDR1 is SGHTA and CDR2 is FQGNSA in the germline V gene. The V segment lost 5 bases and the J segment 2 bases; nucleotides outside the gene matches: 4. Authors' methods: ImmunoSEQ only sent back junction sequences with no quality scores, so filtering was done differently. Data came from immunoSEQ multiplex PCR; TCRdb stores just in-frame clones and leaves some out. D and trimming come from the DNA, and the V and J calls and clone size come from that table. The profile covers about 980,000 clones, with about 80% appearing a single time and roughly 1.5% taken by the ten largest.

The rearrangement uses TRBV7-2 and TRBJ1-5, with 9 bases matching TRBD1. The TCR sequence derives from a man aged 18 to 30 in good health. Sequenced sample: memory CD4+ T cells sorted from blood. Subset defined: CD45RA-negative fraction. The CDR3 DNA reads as TGTGCCAGCAGCCAGGGACAGGGAGGCAATCAGCCCCAGCATTTT. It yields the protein CASSQGQGGNQPQHF. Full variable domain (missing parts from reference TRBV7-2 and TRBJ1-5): GAGVSQSPSNKVTEKGKDVELRCDPISGHTALYWYRQSLGQGLEFLIYFQGNSAPDKSGLPSDRFSAERTGGSVSTLTIQRTQQEDSAVYLCASSQGQGGNQPQHFGDGTRLSIL.